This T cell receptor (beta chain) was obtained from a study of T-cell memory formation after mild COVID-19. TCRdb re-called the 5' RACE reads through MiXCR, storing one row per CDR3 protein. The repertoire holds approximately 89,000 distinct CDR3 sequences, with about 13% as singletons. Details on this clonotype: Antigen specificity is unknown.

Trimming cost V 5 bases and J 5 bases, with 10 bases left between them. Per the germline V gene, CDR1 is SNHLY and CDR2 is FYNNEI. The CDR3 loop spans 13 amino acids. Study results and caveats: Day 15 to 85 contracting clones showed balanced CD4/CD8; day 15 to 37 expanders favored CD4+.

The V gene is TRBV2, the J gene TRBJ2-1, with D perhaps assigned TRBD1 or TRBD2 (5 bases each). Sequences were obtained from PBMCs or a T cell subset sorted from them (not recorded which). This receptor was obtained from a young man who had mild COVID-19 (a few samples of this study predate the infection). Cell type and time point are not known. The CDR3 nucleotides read TGTGCCAGCAGTCGGGACGGGAACAATGAGCAGTTCTTC. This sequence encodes CASSRDGNNEQFF.